The 18 T cell receptor beta chains reported below all come from one sample, sequenced in a study of T cells in Graves' hyperthyroidism and ophthalmopathy. It was RNA transcripts that yielded the amplified TCR beta CDR3 regions. The TCR CDR3 was amplified in a first-round RT-PCR using the HTBI primer set. Via MiXCR, TCRdb re-called the multiplex PCR reads, giving one row per CDR3 protein. Found here are approximately 700,000 distinct CDR3 sequences, approximately 16% of them singletons; the top ten hold around 7.7%. Material: blood. Receptors were obtained from a man aged 18 to 30 with Graves' hyperthyroidism.

This clonotype was observed at least ten times. This chain joins TRBV6-1 and TRBJ2-1, with a weak D call TRBD1 (5 bases). This CDR3 is built from 14 residues. V lost 8 bases, J lost 4 bases, and 15 bases lay in between. Germline V CDR1 and CDR2: MNHNS, SASEGT. The CDR3 region is CASQSMRTYNEQFF. In DNA form, the CDR3 reads TGTGCCAGCCAGAGCATGCGGACATACAATGAGCAGTTCTTC.

This clonotype was recorded a few times. V gene TRBV11-2 combines with J gene TRBJ2-6; no clear D. The V end lost 11 bases, the J end lost 0 bases, and 20 bases lay between the germline ends. The CDR3 extends over 17 amino acids. The germline gives CDR1 SGHAT, CDR2 FQNNGV. The CDR3 protein is CAVYEEGIGSGANVLTF. CDR3 nucleotides: TGTGCCGTTTACGAGGAAGGGATCGGCTCTGGGGCCAACGTCCTGACTTTC. The complete variable domain, with remaining parts taken from reference TRBV11-2 and TRBJ2-6, reads EAGVAQSPRYKIIEKRQSVAFWCNPISGHATLYWYQQILGQGPKLLIQFQNNGVVDDSQLPKDRFSAERLKGVDSTLKIQPAKLEDSAVYLCAVYEEGIGSGANVLTFGAGSRLTVL.

The V gene is TRBV19, the J gene TRBJ1-5; D gene unclear. The CDR3 extends over 12 amino acids. V shed 5 bases and J shed 6 bases, with 8 bases lying between them. The V gene's germline CDR1 is LNHDA and CDR2 SQIVND (reference sequence). The CDR3 reads CASSYIGQPQHF. As DNA, the CDR3 is TGTGCCAGTAGTTATATAGGTCAGCCCCAGCATTTT.

This clonotype appeared many times. CDR3 amino acids: CASSFAGGSETQYF. CDR3 nucleotides: TGTGCCAGCAGCTTCGCTGGTGGGAGTGAGACCCAGTACTTC. The chain links TRBV7-2 to TRBJ2-5; D possibly corresponds to TRBD2 (5 bases). The CDR3 is 14 residues long. Trimming took off 3 bases at V and 5 bases at J, with 13 bases between the two ends. Germline CDR1 reads SGHTA; CDR2 reads FQGNSA.

This clonotype was recorded at least ten times. This chain uses TRBV5-1 with TRBJ2-5; 7 positions agree with TRBD2. This CDR3 has 14 amino acids. Per germline, CDR1 SGHRS and CDR2 YFSETQ. Trimming cost V 4 bases and J 2 bases; bases outside gene matches: 5. The DNA of the CDR3 is TGCGCCAGCAGCCATGGGACTAATCAAGAGACCCAGTACTTC. Protein sequence: CASSHGTNQETQYF.

This clonotype has a count of ten or more. The rearrangement uses TRBV20-1 and TRBJ1-1, with 11 bases identical to TRBD1. Per germline, CDR1 DFQATT and CDR2 SNEGSKA (reference sequence). V lost 6 bases to trimming and J lost 4 bases; unmatched junction nucleotides: 7. The CDR3 runs 14 residues. CDR3 loop: CSAGTGGIVTEAFF. The CDR3 DNA reads TGCAGTGCGGGGACAGGGGGAATCGTCACTGAAGCTTTCTTT.

This clonotype was counted a few times. V usage is TRBV10-3 and J usage is TRBJ2-2; D may be TRBD1 (5 bases). V was cut by 4 bases and J by 6 bases, with 6 bases left in between. Germline V gene sequence: CDR1 ENHRY, CDR2 SYGVKD. CDR3 length: 12 amino acids. CDR3 bases: TGTGCCATCAGTGCACAGGCCGGGGAGCTGTTTTTT. Its protein is CAISAQAGELFF.

This clonotype was found many times. V usage is TRBV20-1 and J usage is TRBJ2-1; weak D call: TRBD2 (5 bases). Germline V gene sequence: CDR1 DFQATT, CDR2 SNEGSKA (reference sequence). This CDR3 is 15 amino acids long. Trimming took off 1 base at V and 1 base at J, with 11 bases between the two ends. This CDR3 reads CSARVALGSYNEQFF. In DNA, the CDR3 is TGCAGTGCTAGAGTGGCACTAGGTTCCTACAATGAGCAGTTCTTC.

The chain couples TRBV20-1 to TRBJ1-5; D not resolved. Germline values: CDR1 DFQATT, CDR2 SNEGSKA (reference sequence). The V end was cut by 2 bases, the J end by 1 base, with 9 bases between. The CDR3 spans 14 residues. The CDR3: CSARSRFSNQPQHF. The CDR3 DNA is TGCAGTGCTAGAAGCAGGTTCAGCAATCAGCCCCAGCATTTT.

This clonotype has a count of ten or more. J is TRBJ2-2 and V is TRBV11-2; no clear D gene. CDR3 length: 14 residues. The V and J ends lost 0 bases and 6 bases respectively, with 8 bases between them. In germline, CDR1 is SGHAT, CDR2 FQNNGV. The CDR3 region is CASSLDLIAGELFF. The CDR3 coding sequence is TGTGCCAGCAGCTTAGATCTTATAGCCGGGGAGCTGTTTTTT.

This clonotype was found many times. V gene TRBV27 combines with J gene TRBJ2-5, with 7 bases aligning to TRBD2. The CDR3 is made up of 13 amino acids. The germline V gene has CDR1 MNHEY and CDR2 SMNVEV (reference sequence). V lost 1 base and J lost 5; bases outside the gene matches: 1. The CDR3 region is CASSLFGGETQYF. The DNA for the CDR3 is TGTGCCAGCAGTTTATTCGGGGGGGAGACCCAGTACTTC.

This clonotype appeared many times. The chain links TRBV20-1 to TRBJ2-1; the match to TRBD1 covers 7 bases. Looked up from germline, CDR1 is DFQATT and CDR2 is SNEGSKA (reference sequence). Trimming cost V 3 bases and J 8 bases; bases outside gene matches: 10. The CDR3 totals 14 residues. Written as DNA, the CDR3 is TGCAGTGCTAGTTCCCCACAGGGGTGGGATGAGCAGTTCTTC. Amino acid sequence: CSASSPQGWDEQFF.

Only a few counts were recorded for this clonotype. The genes are TRBV5-1 and TRBJ2-2; 15 bases are a match to TRBD2. The CDR3 has 18 residues. The germline V gene encodes CDR1 SGHRS and CDR2 YFSETQ. J lost 3 bases, V lost 4 bases, and 7 bases had no gene match. This chain's CDR3 is CASSVGLAGGQYTGELFF. The CDR3 coding sequence is TGCGCCAGCAGCGTAGGACTAGCGGGAGGGCAGTACACCGGGGAGCTGTTTTTT.

The rearrangement links TRBV5-8 to TRBJ2-2; D remains ambiguous. V was pared by 0 bases and J by 0 bases, with 12 bases between. This CDR3 is 17 amino acids long. Germline-derived CDR1 and CDR2 are SGHTS and YDEGEE. CDR3 nucleotide sequence: TGTGCCAGCAGCTTGGTGGCCGTCGGACCGAACACCGGGGAGCTGTTTTTT. Its protein is CASSLVAVGPNTGELFF.

V is TRBV20-1 and J is TRBJ2-5; 10 bases agree with TRBD2. The length of the CDR3 is 15 residues. V lost 1 base, J lost 1 base, and 3 bases stayed unmatched. Germline loops: CDR1 DFQATT, CDR2 SNEGSKA (reference sequence). This CDR3 reads CSARGRLAGQETQYF. CDR3 nucleotides: TGCAGTGCTAGAGGCCGACTAGCGGGCCAAGAGACCCAGTACTTC.

This clonotype was counted a few times. The genes are TRBV6-1 and TRBJ2-1; the D gene is possibly TRBD2 (5 bases). The CDR3 totals 16 residues. V was trimmed by 6 bases and J by 4 bases, leaving 19 bases between them. Germline V gene data show CDR1 as MNHNS and CDR2 as SASEGT. DNA for the CDR3: TGTGCCAGCAGAACACGCGGACTTGCGGAGTACAATGAGCAGTTCTTC. The encoded protein is CASRTRGLAEYNEQFF.

This clonotype was seen repeatedly, ten times or more. This chain uses TRBV6-2 or TRBV6-3 with TRBJ2-3; 11 bases match TRBD2. Germline lookup yields CDR1 MNHEY and CDR2 SVGEGT. The CDR3 covers 16 residues. V lost 2 bases to trimming and J lost 1 base; unmatched junction nucleotides: 2. The CDR3 loop is CASSYLGLAGTDTQYF. CDR3 DNA: TGTGCCAGCAGTTACCTGGGACTAGCGGGCACAGATACGCAGTATTTT.

The genes are TRBV12-5 and TRBJ2-1; no definite D call. The germline V gene encodes CDR1 LGHNT and CDR2 FRNRAP. This CDR3 has 15 amino acids. V lost 5 bases to trimming and J lost 7 bases, with 18 bases between them. The CDR3: CASGHRVPGLNEQFF. As DNA, the CDR3 is TGTGCTAGTGGTCATCGGGTCCCTGGTTTGAATGAGCAGTTCTTC. Full variable domain (rest looked up from reference TRBV12-5 and TRBJ2-1): DARVTQTPRHKVTEMGQEVTMRCQPILGHNTVFWYRQTMMQGLELLAYFRNRAPLDDSGMPKDRFSAEMPDATLATLKIQPSEPRDSAVYFCASGHRVPGLNEQFFGPGTRLTVL.